The rows below give T cell receptor beta chains drawn from one sample of a study of regulatory T cells in long-lasting Graves disease. Using its own MiXCR run on the multiplex PCR reads, TCRdb lists one record per CDR3 protein. Altogether 440,000 or so distinct CDR3 sequences are present, roughly 15% being singletons, with the ten largest covering 9.5% to 12%. These data also formed part of another study, on T cells in Graves' hyperthyroidism and ophthalmopathy.

Sequenced here: peripheral blood mononuclear cells (PBMCs), sampled at new diagnosis, from a patient treated with antithyroid drugs. These receptors were collected from a woman aged 30 to 39 with Graves disease. CDR3s include the opening cysteine and the closing phenylalanine or tryptophan. Each record gives: J gene, D gene, V gene, clone size, CDR3 protein, CDR3 DNA. The D gene is left open where the match is weak. Clone size is not always given. Where it is, it says once, few, many or a class for expanded clones.

>TRBJ2-1|NA|TRBV4-1|many
CASSRRGTEGGHEQFF
TGCGCCAGCAGCCGTAGGGGAACGGAGGGTGGACATGAGCAGTTCTTC
>TRBJ2-1|NA|TRBV7-2|many
CASSLPGGDEQFF
TGCGCCAGCAGCTTGCCCGGGGGCGATGAGCAGTTCTTC
>TRBJ2-3|TRBD1|TRBV28|few
CASSFALGQATDTQYF
TGTGCCAGCAGTTTTGCTCTGGGACAGGCCACAGATACGCAGTATTTT
>TRBJ1-2|NA|TRBV18|many
CASSPPEGGSGGYTF
TGTGCCAGCTCACCACCGGAGGGGGGGAGCGGTGGCTACACCTTC
>TRBJ2-4|TRBD2|TRBV11-2|many
CASSLKREGTPSIADIQYF
TGTGCCAGCAGCTTGAAGCGGGAGGGAACCCCTTCCATTGCAGACATTCAGTACTTC
>TRBJ2-3|NA|TRBV5-1|many
CASSLEAASTDTQYF
TGCGCCAGCAGCTTGGAGGCAGCTAGCACAGATACGCAGTATTTT
>TRBJ2-3|TRBD2|TRBV11-3|many
CASSYGLAETDTQYF
TGTGCCAGCAGCTACGGACTAGCGGAGACAGATACGCAGTATTTT
>TRBJ1-1|NA|TRBV19|many
CASSLSGQLNTEAFF
TGTGCCAGCAGTTTATCGGGTCAGCTGAACACTGAAGCTTTCTTT
>TRBJ2-1|NA|TRBV28|many
CASSLERGPLTSIPRGQFF
TGTGCCAGCAGTTTAGAGAGGGGGCCCCTGACTAGCATACCCAGAGGGCAGTTCTTC
>TRBJ1-1|NA|TRBV12-3/TRBV12-4|many
CASSRGGNLNTEAFF
TGTGCCAGCAGCCGAGGTGGGAATCTGAACACTGAAGCTTTCTTT
>TRBJ2-5|NA|TRBV9|many
CASSGNRGGTQYF
TGTGCCAGCAGTGGAAACAGGGGAGGGACCCAGTACTTC
>TRBJ2-7|NA|TRBV2|many
CASTFRGIESKIF
TGTGCCAGCACTTTTAGGGGAATTGAGAGTAAAATCTTC
>TRBJ1-2|NA|TRBV29-1|few
CSVTRSDGYTF
TGCAGCGTCACTAGATCGGATGGCTACACCTTC
>TRBJ1-5|NA|TRBV7-9|NA
CASSFEALGSNQPQHF
TGTGCCAGCAGCTTTGAGGCCCTAGGGAGCAATCAGCCCCAGCATTTT
>TRBJ2-1|TRBD2|TRBV12-3/TRBV12-4|many
CASSSPSGVDEQFF
TGTGCCAGCAGTTCGCCTAGCGGCGTGGATGAGCAGTTCTTC
>TRBJ2-3|TRBD1|TRBV6-5|NA
CASSYLGQGRDTDTQYF
TGTGCCAGCAGTTACCTTGGACAGGGTAGGGACACAGATACGCAGTATTTT
>TRBJ2-1|NA|TRBV6-1|many
CASSETWSSATYNEQFF
TGTGCCAGCAGTGAAACTTGGTCTAGCGCGACCTACAATGAGCAGTTCTTC
>TRBJ1-6|NA|TRBV20-1|few
CSARDPGKGSPLHF
TGCAGTGCTAGAGATCCGGGGAAGGGTTCACCCCTCCACTTT
>TRBJ2-1|NA|TRBV3-1|many
CASSQGTGSYNEQFF
TGTGCCAGCAGCCAAGGGACCGGCTCCTACAATGAGCAGTTCTTC
>TRBJ1-2|TRBD1|TRBV11-2|many
CASSFDRGYGYTF
TGTGCCAGCAGCTTTGACAGGGGCTATGGCTACACCTTC
>TRBJ2-7|TRBD1|TRBV9|many
CASSVEPGQGAEQYF
TGTGCCAGCAGCGTGGAACCGGGACAGGGCGCCGAGCAGTACTTC
>TRBJ2-3|TRBD2|TRBV2|many
CASGGREGRHTQYF
TGTGCCAGCGGGGGGCGGGAGGGCCGCCATACGCAGTATTTT
>TRBJ2-7|NA|TRBV5-1|many
CASSYLGGRETYEQYF
TGCGCCAGCAGCTACCTGGGGGGCAGGGAGACTTACGAGCAGTACTTC
>TRBJ2-3|NA|TRBV7-9|NA
CASSPRASPDTQYF
TGTGCCAGCAGCCCCCGTGCGTCTCCAGATACGCAGTATTTT
>TRBJ2-1|NA|TRBV11-2|many
CASSLVLPGEAYNEQFF
TGTGCCAGCAGCTTAGTACTCCCGGGAGAGGCCTACAATGAGCAGTTCTTC
>TRBJ2-2|TRBD1|TRBV28|many
CASSHPGTGYGGELFF
TGTGCCAGCAGTCACCCCGGGACAGGGTACGGCGGGGAGCTGTTTTTT
>TRBJ1-5|TRBD1|TRBV20-1|NA
CSAGTGGAGSNQPQHF
TGCAGTGCTGGGACAGGGGGCGCCGGCAGCAATCAGCCCCAGCATTTT
>TRBJ2-1|TRBD2|TRBV11-1|many
CASRLAGGWEQFF
TGTGCCAGCAGACTAGCGGGAGGCTGGGAGCAGTTCTTC
>TRBJ1-2|NA|TRBV29-1|many
CSVFFGSNYGYTF
TGCAGCGTTTTTTTTGGCTCTAACTATGGCTACACCTTC
>TRBJ1-2|NA|TRBV4-1|NA
CASNPLGGVYGYTF
TGCGCCAGCAACCCCCTGGGAGGGGTTTATGGCTACACCTTC
>TRBJ2-1|TRBD2|TRBV15|NA
CATSRSGPSGNRNEQFF
TGTGCCACCAGCAGATCTGGGCCTAGCGGGAACCGAAATGAGCAGTTCTTC
>TRBJ2-5|TRBD1|TRBV10-3|many
CAITRDSQETQYF
TGTGCCATCACCCGGGACAGCCAAGAGACCCAGTACTTC
>TRBJ2-7|TRBD2|TRBV11-2|many
CASSLGRGEQYF
TGTGCCAGCAGTTTGGGGCGGGGGGAGCAGTACTTC
>TRBJ2-1|NA|TRBV5-1|few
CASSLELARGNEQFF
TGCGCCAGCAGCTTGGAACTAGCTAGGGGTAATGAGCAGTTCTTC
>TRBJ1-5|NA|TRBV11-2|many
CASSLEAQINSNQPQHF
TGTGCCAGCAGCTTAGAGGCACAGATTAACAGCAATCAGCCCCAGCATTTT
>TRBJ2-7|TRBD2|TRBV20-1|many
CSAGSFSRTSGTYEQYF
TGCAGTGCTGGTTCGTTTAGTCGGACTAGCGGGACCTACGAGCAGTACTTC
>TRBJ2-5|NA|TRBV7-9|few
CASSFIEGGQETQYF
TGTGCCAGCAGCTTTATAGAGGGGGGCCAAGAGACCCAGTACTTC
>TRBJ1-5|NA|TRBV24-1|NA
CATSDLHDQPQHF
TGTGCCACCAGTGATTTGCATGATCAGCCCCAGCATTTT
>TRBJ2-3|NA|TRBV7-2|NA
CASSQVSLAESDTQYF
TGCGCCAGCAGCCAGGTTTCTCTAGCAGAATCAGATACGCAGTATTTT
>TRBJ2-2|NA|TRBV28|NA
CASSSIQDKDTGELFF
TGTGCCAGCAGTTCGATCCAGGACAAGGACACCGGGGAGCTGTTTTTT
>TRBJ1-6|TRBD1|TRBV10-3|many
CAISTGTGVNSPLHF
TGTGCCATCAGTACCGGGACAGGGGTCAATTCACCCCTCCACTTT
>TRBJ1-1|NA|TRBV11-2|many
CASSLVRVGNTEAFF
TGTGCCAGCAGCTTAGTGCGGGTTGGGAACACTGAAGCTTTCTTT
>TRBJ2-4|TRBD2|TRBV11-2|many
CASSPRWTSGAKNIQYF
TGTGCCAGCAGCCCCCGATGGACTAGCGGAGCCAAAAACATTCAGTACTTC
>TRBJ2-7|TRBD1|TRBV12-3/TRBV12-4|many
CASSLNLGTEYYEQYF
TGTGCCAGCAGTCTCAATCTCGGGACAGAATACTACGAGCAGTACTTC
>TRBJ2-3|NA|TRBV20-1|many
CSASTLTGNTDTQYF
TGCAGTGCTAGTACCCTGACAGGAAACACAGATACGCAGTATTTT
>TRBJ2-1|TRBD1|TRBV5-6|many
CASSLEIRDRGYNEQFF
TGTGCCAGCAGCTTGGAAATCAGGGACAGGGGCTACAATGAGCAGTTCTTC
>TRBJ2-1|TRBD2|TRBV11-2|many
CASNNLAGEVNEQFF
TGTGCCAGCAACAACCTAGCGGGAGAGGTCAATGAGCAGTTCTTC
>TRBJ2-7|TRBD2|TRBV6-5|few
CASSYSTLTSGSSYEQYF
TGTGCCAGCAGTTACTCTACTTTAACTAGCGGGAGTTCCTACGAGCAGTACTTC
>TRBJ2-7|NA|TRBV7-3|many
CASSLTPLGEQYF
TGTGCCAGCAGCTTAACTCCCCTGGGGGAGCAGTACTTC
>TRBJ2-5|TRBD1|TRBV3-1|many
CASGKTGQGIPQETQYF
TGTGCCAGCGGCAAAACGGGACAGGGGATCCCCCAAGAGACCCAGTACTTC
>TRBJ2-3|TRBD2|TRBV13|NA
CASSYSGSSDTQYF
TGTGCCAGCAGCTATAGCGGGAGTTCAGATACGCAGTATTTT
>TRBJ2-7|TRBD2|TRBV28|many
CASRGLAVSYEQYF
TGTGCCAGCAGAGGACTAGCGGTCTCCTACGAGCAGTACTTC
>TRBJ2-1|TRBD1|TRBV11-2|NA
CASSRTGARGQFF
TGTGCCAGCAGCAGGACAGGGGCAAGAGGGCAGTTCTTC
>TRBJ1-1|NA|TRBV5-4|NA
CASSLSSRLNTEAFF
TGTGCCAGCAGCTTGTCAAGTCGACTGAACACTGAAGCTTTCTTT
>TRBJ1-6|TRBD1|TRBV27|many
CASSPGTGGASYNSPLHF
TGTGCCAGCAGTCCGGGAACAGGGGGCGCGTCCTATAATTCACCCCTCCACTTT
>TRBJ1-4|NA|TRBV5-1|many
CASSSGTSNEKLFF
TGCGCCAGCAGCTCCGGGACAAGTAATGAAAAACTGTTTTTT
>TRBJ2-3|TRBD1|TRBV28|NA
CASSFPNPLRDSGGDTQYF
TGTGCCAGCAGTTTTCCCAACCCCCTCCGGGACAGCGGAGGAGATACGCAGTATTTT
>TRBJ2-1|NA|TRBV6-1|NA
CASSGPGDRAYNEQFF
TGTGCCAGCAGTGGGCCAGGGGATAGGGCCTACAATGAGCAGTTCTTC
>TRBJ1-2|NA|TRBV7-8|many
CASSLVAGNYGYTF
TGTGCCAGCAGCTTAGTGGCGGGGAACTATGGCTACACCTTC
>TRBJ2-6|NA|TRBV27|NA
CASSLGAVQAQSGANVLTF
TGTGCCAGCAGTTTAGGGGCAGTACAGGCACAATCTGGGGCCAACGTCCTGACTTTC